These 8 T cell receptor beta chains share one sample of origin, sequenced in a study of monozygotic twins with inflammatory bowel disease (dated by TCRdb to the late 2010s). Receptor libraries were prepared by 5' RACE. The sequencing machine was an Illumina HiSeq 2500. With the reads reprocessed by TCRdb, a single entry stands for each CDR3 protein sequence and no DNA is reported. Per the sample table, the count is under 130,000 distinct CDR3 sequences. Under 2.5% of the sample goes to the ten largest clones. Sequencing was carried out using blood. These receptors originate from a human donor with ulcerative colitis or Crohn's disease, or a healthy co-twin of an affected twin (not recorded which).

This rearrangement joins TRBV12-3 or TRBV12-4 to TRBJ1-2. The CDR3 is 13 residues long. CDR3 loop: CASSAVRNYGYTF.

The rearrangement links TRBV27 to TRBJ2-7; TCRdb calls TRBD1, which cannot be checked without DNA. This CDR3 region has 15 residues. Germline values: CDR1 MNHEY, CDR2 SMNVEV (reference sequence). The CDR3 sequence is CASSLGGGSPYEQYF.

The genes are TRBV7-2 and TRBJ2-3; the TCRdb call, TRBD2, lacks DNA for checking. The CDR3 sequence is 15 residues long. CDR1 SGHTA and CDR2 FQGNSA come from the germline V gene. CDR3 in amino acids: CASSQSGMGADTQYF.

The chain carries TRBV15 and TRBJ1-6; TCRdb selects TRBD1, and the lack of DNA leaves this call unchecked. The length of the CDR3 is 15 residues. Germline values: CDR1 LNHNV, CDR2 YYDKDF (reference sequence). The chain's CDR3 is CATKPWGVGDSPLHF.

V and J are TRBV6-1 and TRBJ2-5; TCRdb designates TRBD2, a call that cannot be tested without DNA. This CDR3 has 15 residues. The germline V gene encodes CDR1 MNHNS and CDR2 SASEGT. The CDR3 loop reads CASREGAGVLETQYF.

V gene TRBV20-1 combines with J gene TRBJ1-2; TCRdb designates TRBD1, a call that cannot be tested without DNA. This CDR3 comprises 11 residues. Germline-derived CDR1 and CDR2 are DFQATT and SNEGSKA (reference sequence). CDR3 sequence: CSAMAGRSIPF.

The CDR3 sequence is CASSFAPGRNTDTQYF. The chain employs TRBV5-5 and TRBJ2-3; the D call of TRBD1 rests on TCRdb alone, since no DNA is present to check it. The CDR3 sequence is 16 residues long. Germline V gene lookup returns CDR1 SGHKS and CDR2 YYEKEE (reference sequence).

V gene TRBV4-3 combines with J gene TRBJ1-2; TCRdb indicates TRBD1, and absent DNA this call remains unverified. The CDR3 has 15 amino acids. Germline V gene data show CDR1 as LGHNA and CDR2 as YSLEER. CDR3 loop: CASSQRKTGRGGYTF.